These 14 T cell receptor beta chains were all obtained from the same sample, sequenced in a study of cytomegalovirus exposure and HLA in healthy donors. Researchers ran the PCR with 60 Vbeta and 13 Jbeta primers. This table comes from immunoSEQ multiplex PCR, and its TCRdb copy is limited to in-frame clones, with some not included. This sample's clone table lists 150,000 or so clones. The sequenced material came from PBMCs. The receptors here all came from a man under 40 in good health and CMV-seronegative.

V and J are TRBV7-6 and TRBJ1-1; D is uncertain. The CDR3 covers 15 residues. V was clipped by 0 bases and J by 2 bases, with 10 bases between them. Germline lookup yields CDR1 SGHVS and CDR2 FNYEAQ. CDR3 residues: CASSLANELNTEAFF. In DNA form, the CDR3 reads TGTGCCAGCAGCTTAGCGAACGAACTTAACACTGAAGCTTTCTTT.

On this clone itself: The germline gene is not matched at one end of the junction; a read error may be the cause. CDR3 sequence: CASCLGLGDEQFF. The CDR3 bases are TGTGCCAGCTGCTTAGGGTTAGGGGATGAGCAGTTCTTC. The chain carries TRBV7-6 and TRBJ2-1; D possibly corresponds to TRBD1 (5 bases). The CDR3 has 13 residues. The germline V gene has CDR1 SGHVS and CDR2 FNYEAQ. The full variable domain, with the rest looked up from reference TRBV7-6 and TRBJ2-1, is GAGVSQSPRYKVTKRGQDVALRCDPISGHVSLYWYRQALGQGPEFLTYFNYEAQQDKSGLPNDRFSAERPEGSISTLTIQRTEQRDSAMYRCASCLGLGDEQFFGPGTRLTVL.

V usage is TRBV10-3 and J usage is TRBJ2-2; 7 bases are a match to TRBD2. V was clipped by 2 bases and J by 4 bases; unmatched bases: 4. Germline V gene lookup returns CDR1 ENHRY and CDR2 SYGVKD. There are 15 residues in the CDR3. The CDR3 nucleotides read TGTGCCATCAGTGAGAGCGGGACCGTCACCGGGGAGCTGTTTTTT. Amino acids: CAISESGTVTGELFF.

V gene TRBV5-1 combines with J gene TRBJ2-1, with TRBD2 matching over 8 bases. J gave up 5 bases and V 1 base, and 5 bases lay outside the gene matches. The CDR3 sequence is 15 residues long. Germline V gene sequence: CDR1 SGHRS, CDR2 YFSETQ. CDR3 loop: CASSLTGLGNNEQFF. The CDR3 DNA follows: TGCGCCAGCAGCTTGACGGGACTAGGGAACAATGAGCAGTTCTTC.

V usage is TRBV7-9 and J usage is TRBJ1-3; TRBD1 might be the D (5 bases). Germline assignment: CDR1 SEHNR and CDR2 FQNEAQ (reference sequence). This CDR3 region has 18 residues. V lost 5 bases to trimming and J lost 4 bases, with 24 bases between them. Here the CDR3 DNA reads TGTGCCAGCAGCACAAACCCGACGGGGACTTGGGGAGGAAACACCATATATTTT. Translating it yields CASSTNPTGTWGGNTIYF. Based on the CDR3 plus reference TRBV7-9 and TRBJ1-3, the full variable domain is DTGVSQNPRHKITKRGQNVTFRCDPISEHNRLYWYRQTLGQGPEFLTYFQNEAQLEKSRLLSDRFSAERPKGSFSTLEIQRTEQGDSAMYLCASSTNPTGTWGGNTIYFGEGSWLTVV.

This chain links TRBV28 with TRBJ1-5, with a weak D call TRBD1 (5 bases). Germline CDR1 reads MDHEN; CDR2 reads SYDVKM. This CDR3 comprises 14 residues. The germline V and J ends were trimmed by 6 bases and 4 bases, with 13 bases remaining between them. CDR3 in DNA: TGTGCCAGCAGAACGACAGTTTCTAATCAGCCCCAGCATTTT. Protein sequence: CASRTTVSNQPQHF.

The V and J genes are TRBV19 and TRBJ2-4, with TRBD2 matching over 7 bases. The V and J ends lost 1 base and 0 bases, in that order; junction bases with no gene match: 6. The V gene's germline CDR1 is LNHDA and CDR2 SQIVND (reference sequence). The CDR3 loop spans 17 amino acids. The CDR3: CASSIVGGNLAKNIQYF. The CDR3 DNA reads as TGTGCCAGTAGTATAGTCGGGGGGAACCTAGCCAAAAACATTCAGTACTTC.

The chain uses TRBV6-5 and TRBJ2-5; possible D gene TRBD2, 5 bases. Germline loops: CDR1 MNHEY, CDR2 SVGAGI. The CDR3 has 13 residues. V lost 4 bases to trimming and J lost 1 base, with 7 bases between them. The CDR3 DNA reads as TGTGCCAGCAGTTCGGGGTTCCAAGAGACCCAGTACTTC. It translates to CASSSGFQETQYF.

The chain combines TRBV18 with TRBJ1-2; D is possibly TRBD1 (6 bases). V lost 3 bases to trimming and J lost 2 bases, with 16 bases between them. The germline CDR1 and CDR2 sequences are KGHSH and LQKENI. The CDR3 length is 16 residues. CDR3 bases: TGTGCCAGCTCACCGATGGAGAGGGGGGGGAACTATGGCTACACCTTC. Amino acid sequence: CASSPMERGGNYGYTF.

This chain uses TRBV7-7 with TRBJ2-3; 8 bases map to TRBD2. The CDR3 is made up of 15 amino acids. Germline-derived CDR1 and CDR2 are SSHAT and FNYEAQ (reference sequence). The V gene end was trimmed by 3 bases and the J gene end by 2 bases; junction bases not matched to a gene: 4. CDR3 coding DNA: TGTGCCAGCAGCTTGGGACTAGAGGACACAGATACGCAGTATTTT. It translates to CASSLGLEDTDTQYF.

V gene TRBV29-1 combines with J gene TRBJ2-7; 9 nucleotides match TRBD1. The CDR3 runs to 17 residues. J gave up 2 bases and V 5 bases, and 16 bases lay outside the gene matches. CDR1 is SQVTM, CDR2 ANQGSEA, per germline. CDR3 residues: CSVLAVGGQGITYEQYF. CDR3 nucleotides: TGCAGCGTTCTAGCGGTAGGTGGACAGGGGATCACCTACGAGCAGTACTTC.

The chain couples TRBV5-8 to TRBJ2-2; 10 bases are shared with TRBD1. Per germline, CDR1 SGHTS and CDR2 YDEGEE. This CDR3 region has 18 residues. Trimming removed 3 bases from V and 4 bases from J; junction bases left unmatched: 12. The CDR3: CASSWWTGGLESTGELFF. The DNA of the CDR3 is TGTGCCAGCAGCTGGTGGACAGGGGGACTTGAGAGCACCGGGGAGCTGTTTTTT.

The chain is built from TRBV10-3 and TRBJ1-1; possibly TRBD1 for D (6 bases). Germline-derived CDR1 and CDR2 are ENHRY and SYGVKD. The CDR3 has 15 amino acids. Trimming left V 0 bases short and J 1 base short, with 9 bases between. The DNA of the CDR3 is TGTGCCATCAGTGAGTCGCAGGGGAGGAACACTGAAGCTTTCTTT. Amino acids: CAISESQGRNTEAFF.

This sequence joins TRBV7-8 and TRBJ2-3; possible D gene TRBD1, 5 bases. Looked up from germline, CDR1 is SGHVS and CDR2 is FQNEAQ. The CDR3 spans 15 residues. The ends were cut back, 5 bases at V and 2 bases at J, with 14 bases in the middle. The CDR3 region is CASSQIRGNTDTQYF. CDR3 DNA: TGTGCCAGCAGCCAGATTAGGGGAAACACAGATACGCAGTATTTT.